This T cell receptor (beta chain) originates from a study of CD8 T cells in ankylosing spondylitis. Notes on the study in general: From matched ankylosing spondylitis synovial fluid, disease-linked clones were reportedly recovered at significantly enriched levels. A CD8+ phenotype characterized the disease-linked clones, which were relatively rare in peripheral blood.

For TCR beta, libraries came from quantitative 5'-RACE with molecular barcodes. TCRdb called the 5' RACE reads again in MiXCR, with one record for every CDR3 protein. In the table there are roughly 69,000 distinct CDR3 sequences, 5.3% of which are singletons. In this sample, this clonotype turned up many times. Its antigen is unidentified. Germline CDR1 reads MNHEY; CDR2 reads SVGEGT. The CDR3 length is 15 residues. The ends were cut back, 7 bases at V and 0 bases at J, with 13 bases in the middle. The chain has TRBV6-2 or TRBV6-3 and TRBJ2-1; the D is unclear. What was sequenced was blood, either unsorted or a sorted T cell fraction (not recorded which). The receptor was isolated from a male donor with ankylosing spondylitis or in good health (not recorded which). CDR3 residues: CASTPFYSSYNEQFF. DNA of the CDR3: TGTGCCAGCACCCCCTTCTACAGCTCCTACAATGAGCAGTTCTTC.